This T cell receptor beta chain stems from a study of STAT5B mutations in CD4+ large granular lymphocyte leukemia. General study findings and limits: Top patient clones used TRBV06 genes more often: 8/27 versus 2/35 in controls. Patient CD4-sorted repertoires looked more clonal than healthy CD4+ repertoires, even without putative leukemic clones. No patients shared main leukemic clonotypes, though roughly 25% appeared at low frequency elsewhere.

Clones were read by immunoSEQ multiplex PCR, and TCRdb kept only the in-frame ones, dropping some. The data hold tens of thousands of clones, with about 69% observed a single time. Buffy coats from healthy blood donors served as controls. Trimming cost V 11 bases and J 1 base, with 15 bases left between them. The CDR3 extends over 14 amino acids. Germline CDR1 is MNHEY and CDR2 is SVGAGI. On this clone itself: Antigen specificity is unknown.

The J gene is TRBJ2-1, the V gene TRBV6-5; D call uncertain. Sequencing used CD4+ T cells from blood buffy coats. This receptor was obtained from a human donor in good health. CDR3 sequence reads: CASIGAPSYNEQFF. The DNA for the CDR3 is TGTGCCTCTATAGGAGCGCCTTCCTACAATGAGCAGTTCTTC.